These T cell receptor beta chains were read from a single sample in a study of blood T cell repertoires in COVID-19. Some clones are missing from TCRdb's copy, which holds only in-frame ones; the method was immunoSEQ multiplex PCR. This sample has around 320,000 clones, with 90% found just once. The sequenced material came from PBMCs or T cells enriched from blood (not recorded which). The receptors were sampled from a woman younger than 35 with acute COVID-19. The CDR3 runs from the conserved cysteine through the conserved F or W. D genes are given only for firm matches. A row's size may be missing; if present it is once, few, many or a size class.

v_gene	d_gene	j_gene	abundance	CDR3nt	CDR3aa
TRBV12-3/TRBV12-4	.	TRBJ2-7	.	TGTGCCAGCAGTAGCGGATCCTACGAGCAGTACTTC	CASSSGSYEQYF
TRBV5-4	TRBD2	TRBJ2-1	once	TGTGCCAGCAGCTCCTCTTGGGCTAGCGGAGAGAACTCCTACAATGAGCAGTTCTTC	CASSSSWASGENSYNEQFF
TRBV18	.	TRBJ1-4	.	TGTGCCAGCTCACCACTTAGCAGGGAGGGCGAAAAACTGTTTTTT	CASSPLSREGEKLFF
TRBV4-2	.	TRBJ2-2	.	TGTGCCAGCAGCCAAGATACGAGTGCGTCAAACACCGGGGAGCTGTTTTTT	CASSQDTSASNTGELFF
TRBV28	.	TRBJ1-6	.	TGTGCCAGCACGCCCCCCCTCGGTACCTATAATTCACCCCTCCACTTT	CASTPPLGTYNSPLHF
TRBV7-6	.	TRBJ2-7	.	TGTGCCAGCAGCTTACCCTATACGGGAAAGGCCTCCTACGAGCAGTACTTC	CASSLPYTGKASYEQYF
TRBV19	.	TRBJ1-1	.	TGTGCCAGTAGTATAGATCAGGGTCCCACTGAAGCTTTCTTT	CASSIDQGPTEAFF
TRBV28	TRBD1	TRBJ2-2	many	TGTGCCAGCATCCTAGGGGACAGGGGGGGGCAGCTGTTTTTT	CASILGDRGGQLFF
TRBV9	.	TRBJ1-1	.	TGTGCCAGCAGCTCGCGTACAGAACTTTCCATGAACACTGAAGCTTTCTTT	CASSSRTELSMNTEAFF
TRBV9	TRBD2	TRBJ2-1	.	TGTGCCAGCAGCCCCTCCGGGACTATCACTCGAGGGGAGCAGTTCTTC	CASSPSGTITRGEQFF
TRBV24-1	TRBD2	TRBJ2-1	.	TGTGCCACCAGTGATTTGCATGGGGGGGAGGGCCGAGAGCAGTTCTTC	CATSDLHGGEGREQFF
TRBV9	.	TRBJ1-1	few	TGTGCCAGCAGCCAGGACAGGAACACTGAAGCTTTCTTT	CASSQDRNTEAFF
TRBV11-3	.	TRBJ1-1	.	TGTGCCAGCAGCTTAGGGGGCCAAGGGGCCGAAGCTTTCTTT	CASSLGGQGAEAFF
TRBV28	.	TRBJ1-5	once	TGTGCCAGCAGTAGCGAGGGGCCCCAGCATTTT	CASSSEGPQHF
TRBV24-1	TRBD1	TRBJ2-2	once	TGTGCCACCAGTGATCCGGGACAGGGAGACACCGGGGAGCTGTTTTTT	CATSDPGQGDTGELFF
TRBV28	.	TRBJ1-6	.	TGTGCCAGCAGTAAAAGCGTTTCACCCCTCCACTTT	CASSKSVSPLHF
TRBV28	.	TRBJ1-1	few	TGTGCCAGCAGTCGGGGGTTTGAAGCTTTCTTT	CASSRGFEAFF
TRBV19	.	TRBJ1-3	.	TGTGCCAGTAGTATAGGCGGACATTACTCTGGAAACACCATATATTTT	CASSIGGHYSGNTIYF
TRBV7-2	.	TRBJ1-2	.	TGTGCCAGCAGCTTTACCCTCAGGGGCTACACCTTC	CASSFTLRGYTF
TRBV5-1	.	TRBJ2-7	.	TGCGCCAGCAGCTTGGCCGGAGGAATCTACGAGCAGTACTTC	CASSLAGGIYEQYF
TRBV24-1	.	TRBJ1-5	.	TGTGCCACCGGGAGCAGGGGCCTCAATCAGCCCCAGCATTTT	CATGSRGLNQPQHF
TRBV18	TRBD1	TRBJ1-5	.	TGTGCCAGCTCATATGGGACAGAGCCTTATCAGCCCCAGCATTTT	CASSYGTEPYQPQHF
TRBV24-1	TRBD1	TRBJ2-2	.	TGTGCCACCAGTGCTCAGGACAGGGGACTTGACGGGGAGCTGTTTTTT	CATSAQDRGLDGELFF
TRBV7-3	TRBD1	TRBJ2-3	.	TGTGCCAGCAGCTTAATAGGCGCAGGGGGTTACACAGATACGCAGTATTTT	CASSLIGAGGYTDTQYF
TRBV6-5	.	TRBJ2-7	.	TGTGCCAGCAGTTATTCTGGACTTTCTAGCTCCTACGAGCAGTACTTC	CASSYSGLSSSYEQYF
TRBV3-1/TRBV3-2	TRBD1	TRBJ2-7	.	TGTGCCAGCAGCCAACGGACAGGCCCCTACGAGCAGTACTTC	CASSQRTGPYEQYF
TRBV24-1	.	TRBJ1-5	.	TGTGCCACCAGTGACGGTGATCAGCCCCAGCATTTT	CATSDGDQPQHF
TRBV11-2	.	TRBJ2-7	.	TGTGCCAGCAGCTTTAACGAGCAGTACTTC	CASSFNEQYF
TRBV27	.	TRBJ1-5	once	TGTGCCAGCAGTAGCCCTAATCAGCCCCAGCATTTT	CASSSPNQPQHF
TRBV7-9	.	TRBJ1-5	.	TGTGCCAGCAGCTTTGGGGCAGGCTGGAATCAGCCCCAGCATTTT	CASSFGAGWNQPQHF
TRBV30	TRBD1	TRBJ2-2	few	TGTGCCTGGAGTGTACAGGGGGCCAACACCGGGGAGCTGTTTTTT	CAWSVQGANTGELFF
TRBV19	.	TRBJ1-2	once	TGTGCCAGTAGTATAGGTTACAGGGAGGGCTTGTTCTATGGCTACACCTTC	CASSIGYREGLFYGYTF
TRBV7-9	.	TRBJ2-5	.	TGTGCCAGCAGCCCCCAGGCCCAAGAGACCCAGTACTTC	CASSPQAQETQYF
TRBV30	.	TRBJ2-2	.	TGTGCCTGGAGTGTAGGAAGCGGGAACACCGGGGAGCTGTTTTTT	CAWSVGSGNTGELFF
TRBV19	.	TRBJ2-2	.	TGTGCCAGTACTCCTCAGGGAACCGGGGAGCTGTTTTTT	CASTPQGTGELFF
TRBV28	TRBD1	TRBJ2-3	.	TGTGCCAGCAGTCCAGGGGACAGGGTGCGGCTCACAGATACGCAGTATTTT	CASSPGDRVRLTDTQYF
TRBV4-1	.	TRBJ1-1	.	TGCGCCAGCAGCCAAGATCTTAACGGGGGCACTGAAGCTTTCTTT	CASSQDLNGGTEAFF
TRBV9	.	TRBJ2-3	.	TGTGCCAGCAGCGTAGAAGGTTTTTCGCGGGATACGCAGTATTTT	CASSVEGFSRDTQYF
TRBV29-1	.	TRBJ1-1	.	TGCAGCGTAGGTAAGGGGACTGAAGCTTTCTTT	CSVGKGTEAFF
TRBV6-1	.	TRBJ1-5	.	TGTGCCAGCAGTGAAAGATCGTTGGGCACCCAGCCCCAGCATTTT	CASSERSLGTQPQHF